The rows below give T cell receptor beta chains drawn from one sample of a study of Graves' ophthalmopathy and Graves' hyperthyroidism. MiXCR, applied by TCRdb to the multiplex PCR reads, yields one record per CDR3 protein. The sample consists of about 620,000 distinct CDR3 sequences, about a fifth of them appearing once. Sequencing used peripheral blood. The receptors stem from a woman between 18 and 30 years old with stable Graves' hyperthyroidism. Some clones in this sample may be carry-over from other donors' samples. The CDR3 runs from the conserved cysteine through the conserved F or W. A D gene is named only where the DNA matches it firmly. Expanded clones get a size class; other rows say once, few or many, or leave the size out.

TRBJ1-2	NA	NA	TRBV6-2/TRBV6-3	CASSYQRGESYGYTF	TGTGCCAGCAGTTACCAACGGGGCGAGAGCTATGGCTACACCTTC
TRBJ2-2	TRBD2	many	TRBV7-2	CASGGGRAYTGELFF	TGTGCCAGTGGTGGCGGGAGGGCCTATACCGGGGAGCTGTTTTTT
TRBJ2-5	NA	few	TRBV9	CASSVEGFRQETQYF	TGTGCCAGCAGCGTAGAAGGTTTCAGACAAGAGACCCAGTACTTC
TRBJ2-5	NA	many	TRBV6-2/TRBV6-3	CASSYVGQETQYF	TGTGCCAGCAGCTACGTGGGACAAGAGACCCAGTACTTC
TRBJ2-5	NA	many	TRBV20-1	CSAGRLQETQYF	TGCAGTGCTGGGAGACTCCAAGAGACCCAGTACTTC
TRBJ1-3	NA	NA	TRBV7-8	CASTRGGPGNTIYF	TGTGCCAGCACCCGGGGGGGGCCGGGAAACACCATATATTTT
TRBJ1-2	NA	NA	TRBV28	CASRGGVSYGYTF	TGTGCCAGCAGGGGAGGGGTTAGCTATGGCTACACCTTC
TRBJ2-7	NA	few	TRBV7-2	CASSQTRMDYEQYF	TGTGCCAGCAGCCAGACTAGAATGGACTACGAGCAGTACTTC
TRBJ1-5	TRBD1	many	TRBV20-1	CSARGQGAISGNQPQHF	TGCAGTGCTAGAGGGCAGGGGGCAATCTCTGGCAATCAGCCCCAGCATTTT
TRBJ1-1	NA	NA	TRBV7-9	CASSLRDRGVRAFF	TGCGCCAGCAGCTTACGCGACCGAGGAGTACGTGCTTTCTTT
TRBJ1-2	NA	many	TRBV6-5	CASRRTQGAGYGYTF	TGTGCCAGCAGACGAACCCAGGGAGCTGGATATGGCTACACCTTC
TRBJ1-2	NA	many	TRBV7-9	CASSLVSPADGYTF	TGTGCCAGCAGCTTAGTTTCCCCGGCGGATGGCTACACCTTC
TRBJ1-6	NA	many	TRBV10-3	CAISEGSGGSPLHF	TGTGCCATCAGTGAAGGGTCGGGTGGATCACCCCTCCACTTT
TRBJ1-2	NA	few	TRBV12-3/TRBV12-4	CASSFSGLRYGYTF	TGTGCCAGCAGTTTTTCCGGGCTTCGATACGGCTACACCTTC
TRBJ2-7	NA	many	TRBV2	CASSDLDQRSYEQYF	TGTGCCAGCAGTGACCTGGACCAGAGGTCCTACGAGCAGTACTTC
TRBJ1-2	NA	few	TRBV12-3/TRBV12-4	CASSFPRLYGYTF	TGTGCCAGCAGCTTCCCCCGCCTCTATGGCTACACCTTC
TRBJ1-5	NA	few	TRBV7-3	CASSLTPRTLGNQPQHF	TGTGCCAGCAGCTTAACCCCCCGGACACTTGGTAATCAGCCCCAGCATTTT
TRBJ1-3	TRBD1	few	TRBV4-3	CASSQDPRGGYGNTIYF	TGCGCCAGCAGCCAAGACCCAAGAGGGGGCTATGGAAACACCATATATTTT
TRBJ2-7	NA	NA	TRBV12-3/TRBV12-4	CASSGTGLSTYEQYF	TGTGCCAGCAGTGGAACCGGGCTAAGTACCTACGAGCAGTACTTC
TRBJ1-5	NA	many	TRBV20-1	CSASNSNQPQHF	TGCAGTGCTAGTAACAGCAATCAGCCCCAGCATTTT
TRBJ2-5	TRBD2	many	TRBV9	CASSDGGLAGETQYF	TGTGCCAGCAGCGACGGGGGACTAGCGGGGGAGACCCAGTACTTC
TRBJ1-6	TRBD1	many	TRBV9	CASSFGQVNSPLHF	TGTGCCAGCAGCTTCGGACAGGTTAATTCACCCCTCCACTTT
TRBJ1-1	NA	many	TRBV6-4	CASSGGPQGNTEAFF	TGTGCCAGCAGTGGGGGACCGCAAGGGAACACTGAAGCTTTCTTT
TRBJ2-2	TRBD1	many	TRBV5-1	CASSLLTGGRMITGELFF	TGCGCCAGCTCACTACTTACAGGGGGCCGCATGATCACCGGGGAGCTGTTTTTT
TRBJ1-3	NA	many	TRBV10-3	CASGWQSGNTIYF	TGTGCCTCGGGCTGGCAGTCTGGAAACACCATATATTTT
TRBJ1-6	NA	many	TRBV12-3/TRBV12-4	CASSFLPDLGALHF	TGTGCCAGCAGTTTCCTTCCCGACCTCGGGGCCCTCCACTTT
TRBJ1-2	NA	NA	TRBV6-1	CASSPRDIVEMGYGYTF	TGTGCCAGCAGTCCCCGGGACATCGTGGAAATGGGCTATGGCTACACCTTC
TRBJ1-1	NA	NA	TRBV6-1	CASSLQRLNTEAFF	TGTGCCAGCAGCCTTCAGAGACTGAACACTGAAGCTTTCTTT
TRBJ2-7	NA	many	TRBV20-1	CSARPQPSREQYF	TGCAGTGCTAGACCGCAGCCCTCAAGGGAGCAGTACTTC
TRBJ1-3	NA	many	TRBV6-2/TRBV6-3	CASSYSDTIYF	TGTGCCAGCAGTTACTCGGACACCATATATTTT
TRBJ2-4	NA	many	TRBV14	CASSQDHSNIQYF	TGTGCCAGCAGCCAAGACCACAGCAACATTCAGTACTTC
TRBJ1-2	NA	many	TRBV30	CAWSEGFGGYTF	TGTGCCTGGAGTGAGGGTTTTGGTGGCTACACCTTC
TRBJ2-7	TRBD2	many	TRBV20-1	CSAQPGLAAPKQYF	TGCAGTGCTCAACCGGGACTAGCGGCCCCCAAGCAGTACTTC
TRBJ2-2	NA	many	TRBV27	CASTLLGQTTNTGELFF	TGTGCCAGCACTCTCCTTGGACAGACCACGAACACCGGGGAGCTGTTTTTT
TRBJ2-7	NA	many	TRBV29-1	CSAISRDNEQYF	TGCAGCGCAATATCCCGGGACAACGAGCAGTACTTC
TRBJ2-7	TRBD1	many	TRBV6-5	CASSYNLRDRAIHEQYF	TGTGCCAGCAGTTACAATCTCCGGGACAGGGCTATCCACGAGCAGTACTTC
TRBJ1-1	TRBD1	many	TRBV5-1	CASSRTGRDTEAFF	TGCGCCAGCAGCCGGACAGGGCGGGACACTGAAGCTTTCTTT
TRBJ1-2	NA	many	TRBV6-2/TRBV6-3	CATTTEMGGGYGYTF	TGTGCCACTACGACAGAGATGGGAGGCGGATATGGCTACACCTTC
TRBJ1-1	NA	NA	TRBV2	CASRWRWNTEAFF	TGTGCCAGCAGATGGAGGTGGAACACTGAAGCTTTCTTT
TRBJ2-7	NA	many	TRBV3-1	CASSQVGPVYEQYF	TGTGCCAGCAGCCAAGTGGGACCGGTCTACGAGCAGTACTTC
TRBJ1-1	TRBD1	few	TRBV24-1	CATSDLGGTGGFKNTEAFF	TGTGCCACCAGTGATTTGGGGGGGACAGGGGGCTTTAAGAACACTGAAGCTTTCTTT
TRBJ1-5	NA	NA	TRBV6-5	CASSYSTEELNQPQHF	TGTGCCAGCAGTTACTCGACTGAGGAACTCAATCAGCCCCAGCATTTT
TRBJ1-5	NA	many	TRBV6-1	CASSTTGFQPQHF	TGTGCCAGCAGTACCACAGGGTTCCAGCCCCAGCATTTT
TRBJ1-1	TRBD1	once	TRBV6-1	CASSPGLDRVYGTEAFF	TGTGCCAGCAGTCCCGGGTTGGACAGGGTCTATGGCACTGAAGCTTTCTTT
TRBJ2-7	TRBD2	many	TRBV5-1	CASSSTGREGHEQYF	TGCGCCAGCAGCTCCACTGGACGGGAGGGTCATGAGCAGTACTTC
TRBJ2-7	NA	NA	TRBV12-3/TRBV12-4	CASSQDPNRITYEQYF	TGTGCCAGCAGCCAAGACCCTAACCGAATTACCTACGAGCAGTACTTC
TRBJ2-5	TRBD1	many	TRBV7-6	CASSIGGRDRKETQYF	TGTGCCAGCAGCATCGGAGGGCGGGACAGGAAAGAGACCCAGTACTTC
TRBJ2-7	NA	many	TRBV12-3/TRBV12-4	CASSQAGRVDREQYF	TGTGCCAGCAGTCAAGCGGGCAGGGTGGATCGGGAGCAGTACTTC
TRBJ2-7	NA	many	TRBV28	CASSLNAYEQYF	TGTGCCAGCAGCCTGAATGCCTACGAGCAGTACTTC
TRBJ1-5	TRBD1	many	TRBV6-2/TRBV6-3	CASSFRVTGENQPQHF	TGTGCCAGCAGTTTTCGCGTTACAGGGGAGAATCAGCCCCAGCATTTT
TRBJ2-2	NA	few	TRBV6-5	CASSSSLLTGELFF	TGTGCCAGCAGTTCCTCCTTGTTGACCGGGGAGCTGTTTTTT
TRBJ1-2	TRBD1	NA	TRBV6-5	CASSFSHRGANYGYTF	TGTGCCAGCAGTTTCTCCCACAGGGGAGCTAACTATGGCTACACCTTC
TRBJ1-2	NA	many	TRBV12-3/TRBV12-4	CASSLQVSNYGYTF	TGTGCCAGCAGTTTGCAGGTCTCTAACTATGGCTACACCTTC
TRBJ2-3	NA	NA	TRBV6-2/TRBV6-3	CASSLTEGRVGPQYF	TGTGCCAGCAGTTTAACCGAAGGACGGGTTGGGCCCCAGTATTTT
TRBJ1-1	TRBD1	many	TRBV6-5	CASLYRGWTEAFF	TGTGCCAGCCTCTACAGGGGGTGGACTGAAGCTTTCTTT
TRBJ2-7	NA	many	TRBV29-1	CSVVATYEQYF	TGCAGCGTGGTGGCCACCTACGAGCAGTACTTC
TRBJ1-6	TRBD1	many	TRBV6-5	CASSSTGGSLNSPLHF	TGTGCCAGCAGTTCTACAGGGGGCAGCCTAAATTCACCCCTCCACTTT
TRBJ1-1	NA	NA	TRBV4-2	CASSQVHGSGEFRGLEAFF	TGTGCCAGCAGCCAAGTTCACGGCTCGGGGGAGTTTAGGGGTCTTGAAGCTTTCTTT
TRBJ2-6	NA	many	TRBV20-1	CSAHGTMAGANVLTF	TGCAGTGCCCACGGGACGATGGCTGGGGCCAACGTCCTGACTTTC
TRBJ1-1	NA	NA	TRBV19	CASSIDRSMNTEAFF	TGTGCCAGTAGTATAGATCGGTCGATGAACACTGAAGCTTTCTTT